The clone carrying this T cell receptor beta chain was seen only a few times. Its antigen remains unidentified. The data stem from a study of beta chain features in type 1 diabetes. As every portion of the isolated RNA was reverse transcribed, the sequencing read expressed TCRB transcripts. Produced via immunoSEQ multiplex PCR; TCRdb's table is partial and in-frame only. The table has about 350,000 clones, around 20% seen once. All sorted populations exceeded 95% purity. CDR3 size: 16 residues. Trimming took 7 bases from V and 0 from J, leaving 22 bases between them. Germline-derived CDR1 and CDR2 are SQVTM and ANQGSEA. Findings of the study overall: The naive, central memory and Treg TCRB repertoires of patients appeared to be more similar to one another than those of healthy donors. The question of HLA type influencing TCRB rearrangement was one that remained unresolved here. The study notes PCR might favor shorter templates equally in patients and controls.

Sample: naive CD4+ T cells from blood. The V and J genes are TRBV29-1 and TRBJ2-7, with a tentative D call TRBD2 (7 bases). This sequence originates from a woman aged 18-35 years in good health. For the CDR3, the DNA is TGCAGCGCGAAGGGAAAATGGGGGGGCAGCTCCTACGAGCAGTACTTC. This translates into CSAKGKWGGSSYEQYF.